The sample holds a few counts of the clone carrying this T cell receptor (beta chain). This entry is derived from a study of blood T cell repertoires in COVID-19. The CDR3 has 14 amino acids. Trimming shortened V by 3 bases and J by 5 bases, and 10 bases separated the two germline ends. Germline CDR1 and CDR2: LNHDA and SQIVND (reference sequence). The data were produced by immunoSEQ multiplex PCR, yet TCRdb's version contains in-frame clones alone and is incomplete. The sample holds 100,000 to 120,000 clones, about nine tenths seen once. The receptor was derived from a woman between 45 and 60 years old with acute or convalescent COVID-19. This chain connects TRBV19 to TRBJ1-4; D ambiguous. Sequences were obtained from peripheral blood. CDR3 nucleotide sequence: TGTGCCAGTAGTATGACCAGAGGCAATGAAAAACTGTTTTTT. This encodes CASSMTRGNEKLFF.